One and the same sample provided the 21 T cell receptor beta chains below, sequenced in a study of blood T cells in healthy people across ages. Then a second PCR, running roughly 6 to 12 cycles, was carried out with a sample-barcoded 5' primer and a J-beta primer mix. TCRdb analysed the 5' RACE reads with MiXCR anew, one entry per CDR3 protein. The sample shows about 1,500,000 distinct CDR3 sequences, about 40% of them seen only once. Specimen: blood. These receptors were taken from a woman aged 18-29 years in good health.

There are a few counts of this clonotype. The V gene is TRBV5-1, the J gene TRBJ2-5, with a possible D match to TRBD2 (5 bases). The V gene's germline CDR1 is SGHRS and CDR2 YFSETQ. Trimming left V 7 bases short and J 5 bases short, with 21 bases between. This CDR3 comprises 15 residues. CDR3 sequence: CASGIGSVSRETQYF. CDR3 DNA: TGCGCCAGCGGGATCGGTAGCGTGTCGCGGGAGACCCAGTACTTC.

The V and J genes are TRBV20-1 and TRBJ2-4; D gene ambiguous. V lost 0 bases to trimming and J lost 1 base, with 10 bases between them. The V gene's germline CDR1 is DFQATT and CDR2 SNEGSKA (reference sequence). This CDR3 comprises 15 residues. The CDR3 coding sequence is TGCAGTGCTAGAGATGGGCAAGCGGCCAAAAACATTCAGTACTTC. The encoded protein is CSARDGQAAKNIQYF.

The chain links TRBV20-1 to TRBJ1-2; D uncertain. Germline V gene sequence: CDR1 DFQATT, CDR2 SNEGSKA (reference sequence). With 6 bases removed from V and 8 bases from J, the gap between germline ends came to 19 bases. This CDR3 region has 13 residues. CDR3 bases: TGCAGTGCCCGGACTAGCGGGGTATACGGCTACACCTTC. Its protein product is CSARTSGVYGYTF.

This clonotype was seen just once. The chain couples TRBV9 to TRBJ1-2; 9 nucleotides line up with TRBD1. CDR1 and CDR2 from the germline V gene are SGDLS and YYNGEE. Trimming removed 0 bases from V and 6 bases from J; junction bases left unmatched: 3. This CDR3 contains 14 residues. For the CDR3, the DNA is TGTGCCAGCAGCGTAGGGGACAGGGAGAATGGCTACACCTTC. This sequence encodes CASSVGDRENGYTF. The whole variable domain, remainder taken from reference TRBV9 and TRBJ1-2, is DSGVTQTPKHLITATGQRVTLRCSPRSGDLSVYWYQQSLDQGLQFLIQYYNGEERAKGNILERFSAQQFPDLHSELNLSSLELGDSALYFCASSVGDRENGYTFGSGTRLTVV.

This chain connects TRBV10-3 to TRBJ2-5, with D perhaps matching TRBD2 (5 bases). Germline values: CDR1 ENHRY, CDR2 SYGVKD. The CDR3 consists of 11 residues. V gave up 7 bases and J gave up 11 bases, with 14 bases separating them. CDR3 bases: TGTGCCATCACAGACTCCTGGGAGCAGTACTTC. As protein: CAITDSWEQYF.

Only a few counts were recorded for this clonotype. CDR3 nucleotide sequence: TGCAGTGCTAGAGTTGGGGGCCAAGAGACCCAGTACTTC. As protein: CSARVGGQETQYF. V is TRBV20-1 and J is TRBJ2-5; D is possibly TRBD1 or TRBD2 (5 bases each). The germline V and J ends were trimmed by 1 base and 1 base, with 7 bases remaining between them. The length of the CDR3 is 13 residues. The germline V gene has CDR1 DFQATT and CDR2 SNEGSKA (reference sequence).

This clonotype showed up just a few times. This rearrangement joins TRBV20-1 to TRBJ2-3; no reliable D call. Looked up from germline, CDR1 is DFQATT and CDR2 is SNEGSKA (reference sequence). V was cut by 1 base and J by 8 bases, with 10 bases left in between. The CDR3 spans 12 residues. CDR3 bases: TGCAGTGCTAGAGTTTTCTCGGGTACGCAGTATTTT. Translation gives CSARVFSGTQYF.

This rearrangement joins TRBV20-1 to TRBJ1-2, with a tentative D call TRBD1 (5 bases). Trimming took 0 bases from V and 0 from J, leaving 20 bases between them. Germline values: CDR1 DFQATT, CDR2 SNEGSKA (reference sequence). The CDR3 consists of 18 residues. The CDR3 here is CSARDSRQGDISNYGYTF. The CDR3 DNA sequence: TGCAGTGCTAGAGATTCCCGGCAGGGAGACATTTCTAACTATGGCTACACCTTC.

This clonotype has just a few counts. The chain uses TRBV10-1 and TRBJ2-7, with 8 bases matching TRBD2. V trimming: 4 bases; J trimming: 4 bases; junction bases outside the gene matches: 6. CDR3 length: 14 amino acids. Germline V gene lookup returns CDR1 WNHNN and CDR2 SYGVQD (reference sequence). The CDR3 coding sequence is TGCGCCAGCAGTGGTCAGCGGGAGTTTTACGAGCAGTACTTC. The encoded protein is CASSGQREFYEQYF.

The gene calls are TRBV6-2 or TRBV6-3 and TRBJ1-6, with 7 bases lining up with TRBD1. The V gene's germline CDR1 is MNHEY and CDR2 SVGEGT. The length of the CDR3 is 14 residues. Germline trimming cut 4 bases from V and 7 bases from J; bases unmatched to any gene: 4. The CDR3 spells CASSFGQANSPLHF. The CDR3 DNA follows: TGTGCCAGCAGTTTCGGACAGGCGAATTCACCCCTCCACTTT.

This chain uses TRBV18 with TRBJ1-1; D uncertain. V was shortened by 1 base and J by 8 bases, with 17 bases between the two germline ends. Germline assignment: CDR1 KGHSH and CDR2 LQKENI. This CDR3 comprises 15 residues. In nucleotides, the CDR3 is TGTGCCAGCTCACCACAATTGGCTACCCAGGCGGAAGCTTTCTTT. It codes for CASSPQLATQAEAFF.

Ten or more counts support this clonotype. The genes are TRBV12-3 or TRBV12-4 and TRBJ1-2, with 7 positions matching TRBD1. Germline trimming cut 6 bases from V and 3 bases from J; bases unmatched to any gene: 4. CDR3 size: 13 residues. CDR3 DNA sequence: TGTGCCAGCAGCCCACAGGGGTACTATGGCTACACCTTC. It encodes CASSPQGYYGYTF.

Only a few counts were recorded for this clonotype. The V call is TRBV11-2, the J call TRBJ2-5, with 8 bases lining up with TRBD2. CDR3 length equals 14 residues. CDR1 and CDR2 (germline): SGHAT, FQNNGV. V was clipped by 7 bases and J by 5 bases; unmatched bases: 9. CDR3 protein: CASTFTSGWETQYF. The CDR3 DNA reads TGTGCCAGCACCTTTACTAGCGGCTGGGAGACCCAGTACTTC. Full variable domain (missing parts from reference TRBV11-2 and TRBJ2-5): EAGVAQSPRYKIIEKRQSVAFWCNPISGHATLYWYQQILGQGPKLLIQFQNNGVVDDSQLPKDRFSAERLKGVDSTLKIQPAKLEDSAVYLCASTFTSGWETQYFGPGTRLLVL.

With regard to this clonotype: The junction departs from germline at one end; a sequencing error may be responsible. The rearrangement joins TRBV4-1 to TRBJ1-5; TRBD1 matches at 11 bases. CDR1 is MGHRA, CDR2 YSYEKL, per germline. The CDR3 runs to 19 residues. DNA of the CDR3: TGCGCCAGCAGCCAAGAGGGACAGGGGGGTCCGTATAGCAATCGGCCCCAGCATTTT. It translates to CASSQEGQGGPYSNRPQHF.

This rearrangement joins TRBV10-2 to TRBJ2-1; 11 nucleotides match TRBD2. The CDR3 totals 17 residues. The V segment lost 8 bases and the J segment 2 bases; nucleotides outside the gene matches: 11. The V gene's germline CDR1 is WSHSY and CDR2 SAAADI. CDR3 sequence (DNA): TGCGCCAGCTCGGGGATAGCGGGAGGGTTTGCCTACAATGAGCAGTTCTTC. Protein: CASSGIAGGFAYNEQFF.

This clonotype was seen at least ten times. This sequence joins TRBV12-3 or TRBV12-4 and TRBJ2-7; TRBD1 is a possible D gene (5 bases). The CDR3 is 13 amino acids. With 6 bases removed from V and 2 bases from J, the gap between germline ends came to 11 bases. CDR3 sequence (DNA): TGTGCCAGCAGCGAGCAGGGCCCCTACGAGCAGTACTTC. This sequence encodes CASSEQGPYEQYF.

This sequence joins TRBV5-1 and TRBJ2-5; D is ambiguous. The DNA end favors TRBJ2-7, so the J call may be wrong. The germline gives CDR1 SGHRS, CDR2 YFSETQ. The CDR3 is 13 amino acids. In DNA, the CDR3 is TGCGCCAGCAGCTCGAGTGTTGCGTACGAGCAGTACTTC. Residues: CASSSSVAYEQYF.

The rearrangement links TRBV7-2 to TRBJ2-6, with D hard to call. In germline, CDR1 is SGHTA, CDR2 FQGNSA. The CDR3 is 17 residues long. V was pared by 1 base and J by 0 bases, with 10 bases between. CDR3 DNA: TGTGCCAGCAGCTTAGGGCCGCGGAGCTCTGGGGCCAACGTCCTGACTTTC. Its protein is CASSLGPRSSGANVLTF.

The chain couples TRBV12-3 or TRBV12-4 to TRBJ2-1; 8 nucleotides match TRBD2. The J call may be incorrect, as the DNA end agrees better with TRBJ2-7. The CDR3 runs 15 residues. CDR3 loop: CASTLRGVRYNEQYF. CDR3 in DNA: TGTGCCAGCACCTTGCGGGGGGTCAGATACAATGAGCAGTACTTC.

This clonotype was seen more than once but under ten times. The rearrangement joins TRBV29-1 to TRBJ1-1; D remains unclear. This CDR3 is built from 12 residues. Germline-derived CDR1 and CDR2 are SQVTM and ANQGSEA. V shed 2 bases and J shed 6 bases, with 10 bases lying between them. Here the CDR3 reads CSVERSGPEAFF. The DNA for the CDR3 is TGCAGCGTTGAACGGAGCGGGCCTGAAGCTTTCTTT.

This clonotype was seen only a few times. CDR3: CASSAYRGQGTEAFF. CDR3 sequence (DNA): TGTGCCAGCAGCGCTTACAGGGGGCAGGGCACTGAAGCTTTCTTT. The chain carries TRBV9 and TRBJ1-1, with TRBD1 identical over 9 bases. With 3 bases clipped from V and 4 bases from J, the junction kept 7 bases outside the gene matches. Germline lookup yields CDR1 SGDLS and CDR2 YYNGEE. There are 15 residues in the CDR3.